The sample holds a few counts of the clone carrying this TCR beta chain. The target antigen is unknown. TCRdb independently ran MiXCR on the reads; one entry per CDR3 protein. Of some 940,000 distinct CDR3 sequences listed, roughly 30% were seen once; the top ten hold over 11%. This sample was taken from a study of T cell repertoires in cytomegalovirus infection. Study summary: It can be stated that public TCR beta signatures indicated CMV infection as well as a matching HLA type. Study outcomes and limitations: Clonotypes of TCR beta that were HLA-C-restricted and CMV-specific dominated the ex vivo response.

V dropped 1 base and J dropped 8; count of bases not matched to a gene: 14. CDR3 length: 18 amino acids. The germline gives CDR1 SGHAT, CDR2 FQDESV (reference sequence). This TCR was sampled from a human donor in good health (CMV status not recorded). Some clones in this sample may be carry-over from other donors' samples. The V gene is TRBV11-1, the J gene TRBJ2-1, with 10 bases fitting TRBD2. The specimen comprised cultured CD8+ T cells from PBMCs, sampled from culture after CMV antigen stimulation. The CDR3 sequence: CASSLGSVTLAGDDEQFF. The CDR3, as DNA: TGTGCCAGCAGCTTAGGTTCTGTAACTCTAGCGGGGGACGATGAGCAGTTCTTC.